This passage covers 17 T cell receptor beta chains from one sample sequenced in a study of OX40 agonist ivuxolimab in advanced cancers. Generated by immunoSEQ multiplex PCR, the TCRdb table keeps only in-frame clones and is missing some. The sample lists tens of thousands of clones, approximately 82% occurring once. The sequencing here drew on CD4+ or CD8+ T cells sorted from blood, taken in a trial of the OX40 agonist ivuxolimab. These receptors were obtained from an adult with an advanced solid tumor such as melanoma, head and neck, liver or kidney cancer.

The genes are TRBV10-3 and TRBJ1-1, with D unclear. The V end was cut by 8 bases, the J end by 6 bases, with 10 bases between. The CDR3 sequence is 11 residues long. CDR1 is ENHRY, CDR2 SYGVKD, per germline. For the CDR3, the DNA is TGTGCCATCGGTTTTGCCCCTGAAGCTTTCTTT. This translates into CAIGFAPEAFF.

This clone was counted only a few times. The V and J genes are TRBV5-4 and TRBJ2-5; 9 bases are shared with TRBD2. CDR3 size: 16 residues. The trim removed 4 bases at V and 1 base at J, leaving 8 bases unmatched. Germline V gene sequence: CDR1 SGHNT, CDR2 YYREEE (reference sequence). The DNA of the CDR3 is TGTGCCAGCAGCCCCGGAGGTAGCGGGGGCCAAGAGACCCAGTACTTC. Its protein is CASSPGGSGGQETQYF. Drawing the rest from reference TRBV5-4 and TRBJ2-5, the complete variable domain is ETGVTQSPTHLIKTRGQQVTLRCSSQSGHNTVSWYQQALGQGPQFIFQYYREEENGRGNFPPRFSGLQFPNYSSELNVNALELDDSALYLCASSPGGSGGQETQYFGPGTRLLVL.

The genes are TRBV6-5 and TRBJ1-2, with D tentatively TRBD1 (6 bases). Germline CDR1 reads MNHEY; CDR2 reads SVGAGI. Between the trimmed V and J ends, which lost 2 bases and 5 bases, there was a span of 15 bases. The CDR3 contains 15 residues. The CDR3 loop reads CASSYEQGYGYGYTF. CDR3 coding DNA: TGTGCCAGCAGTTACGAACAGGGTTATGGATATGGCTACACCTTC.

The chain couples TRBV7-9 to TRBJ1-4; 8 bases fit TRBD1. The V and J ends lost 1 base and 3 bases, in that order; junction bases with no gene match: 4. The CDR3 covers 16 residues. Germline V gene lookup returns CDR1 SEHNR and CDR2 FQNEAQ (reference sequence). CDR3 in DNA: TGTGCCAGCAGCTTAGGACAGGGGAGGGCTAATGAAAAACTGTTTTTT. Protein: CASSLGQGRANEKLFF. The full variable domain, with the rest looked up from reference TRBV7-9 and TRBJ1-4, is DTGVSQNPRHKITKRGQNVTFRCDPISEHNRLYWYRQTLGQGPEFLTYFQNEAQLEKSRLLSDRFSAERPKGSFSTLEIQRTEQGDSAMYLCASSLGQGRANEKLFFGSGTQLSVL.

The chain combines TRBV25-1 with TRBJ1-2, with a tentative D call TRBD1 (5 bases). Trimming took off 5 bases at V and 8 bases at J, with 18 bases between the two ends. The CDR3 is 14 residues long. Looked up from germline, CDR1 is MGHDK and CDR2 is SYGVNS. This CDR3 is CASSSSGLLEGYTF. The CDR3, as DNA: TGTGCCAGCAGTTCCTCGGGGCTATTGGAGGGCTACACCTTC.

Only a few counts were recorded for this clone. J is TRBJ2-7 and V is TRBV25-1; D is perhaps TRBD2 (6 bases). This CDR3 region has 11 residues. Germline V gives CDR1 MGHDK, CDR2 SYGVNS. Trimming removed 6 bases from V and 3 bases from J, with 6 bases in between. The CDR3 loop reads CASRDYYEQYF. As DNA, the CDR3 is TGTGCCAGCAGGGACTACTACGAGCAGTACTTC.

DNA for the CDR3: TGCGCCAGCAGTCAATCAGGGGCGAACACTGAAGCTTTCTTT. This translates into CASSQSGANTEAFF. The chain joins TRBV23-1 to TRBJ1-1, with D maybe TRBD1 (5 bases). TRBV23-1 is marked as an open reading frame, function uncertain. This CDR3 has 14 amino acids. V was pared by 0 bases and J by 1 base, with 6 bases between.

The rearrangement links TRBV7-2 to TRBJ2-7; 9 bases match TRBD1. Germline assignment: CDR1 SGHTA and CDR2 FQGNSA. Trimming at V came to 4 bases and at J to 1 base, leaving 2 bases not matched to a gene. The CDR3 is 14 residues long. The CDR3 is CASSSDRGSYEQYF. The CDR3 DNA sequence: TGTGCCAGCAGCTCCGACAGGGGGTCCTACGAGCAGTACTTC.

The chain employs TRBV5-4 and TRBJ2-7, with a tentative D call TRBD2 (6 bases). Between the trimmed V and J ends, which lost 0 bases and 2 bases, there was a span of 12 bases. The germline CDR1 and CDR2 sequences are SGHNT and YYREEE (reference sequence). This CDR3 has 15 residues. The CDR3 region is CASSLGGGITYEQYF. The CDR3 DNA is TGTGCCAGCAGCTTGGGCGGCGGGATCACCTACGAGCAGTACTTC.

The chain carries TRBV6-5 and TRBJ2-7, with TRBD1 identical over 7 bases. The CDR3 contains 15 residues. V lost 5 bases to trimming and J lost 4 bases; unmatched junction nucleotides: 11. CDR1 is MNHEY and CDR2 is SVGAGI in the germline V gene. DNA of the CDR3: TGTGCCAGCAGTACCACAGGGGCCTTTAAATACGAGCAGTACTTC. Amino acids: CASSTTGAFKYEQYF.

The genes are TRBV18 and TRBJ2-7; possible D gene TRBD2, 6 bases. The germline gives CDR1 KGHSH, CDR2 LQKENI. V was trimmed by 0 bases and J by 1 base, leaving 10 bases between them. This CDR3 contains 15 residues. CDR3 in DNA: TGTGCCAGCTCACCACCGGGACTGCCTTCCTACGAGCAGTACTTC. It yields the protein CASSPPGLPSYEQYF.

V usage is TRBV27 and J usage is TRBJ2-7; tentatively, D is TRBD2 (5 bases). From germline, CDR1 is MNHEY and CDR2 SMNVEV (reference sequence). This CDR3 comprises 11 residues. V shed 8 bases and J shed 4 bases, with 9 bases lying between them. As DNA, the CDR3 is TGTGCCAGCGGAGGTCCTTACGAGCAGTACTTC. Encoded protein: CASGGPYEQYF.

The V and J genes are TRBV6-5 and TRBJ2-3; D possibly corresponds to TRBD2 (5 bases). CDR3 size: 14 residues. Trimming removed 5 bases at V and 5 bases at J, with 14 bases between. Germline V gene sequence: CDR1 MNHEY, CDR2 SVGAGI. The CDR3 DNA follows: TGTGCCAGCAGTATCGTACGGGGTGGAGATACGCAGTATTTT. Its translation: CASSIVRGGDTQYF.

The chain carries TRBV19 and TRBJ1-5, with TRBD1 matching 7 bases. Germline V CDR1 and CDR2: LNHDA, SQIVND (reference sequence). J gave up 4 bases and V 0 bases, and 3 bases lay outside the gene matches. The CDR3 length is 15 residues. The DNA of the CDR3 is TGTGCCAGTAGTATAGAAAGGGGACAGAATCAGCCCCAGCATTTT. Its protein product is CASSIERGQNQPQHF.

This clone was seen a few times. The rearrangement links TRBV6-1 to TRBJ1-2; D gene unclear. V dropped 3 bases and J dropped 2 bases, with 7 bases sitting between them. The germline gives CDR1 MNHNS, CDR2 SASEGT. The CDR3 sequence is 13 residues long. The CDR3 reads CASSDTANYGYTF. The CDR3 nucleotides are TGTGCCAGCAGTGATACTGCAAACTATGGCTACACCTTC.

This clone was counted a single time. This rearrangement joins TRBV7-9 to TRBJ2-2; D unclear. Germline V lookup: CDR1 SEHNR, CDR2 FQNEAQ (reference sequence). The CDR3 spans 13 residues. V was cut by 6 bases and J by 3 bases, with 8 bases left in between. The chain's CDR3 is CASSPGYTGELFF. The CDR3 DNA follows: TGTGCCAGCAGTCCCGGGTACACCGGGGAGCTGTTTTTT.

V is TRBV2 and J is TRBJ2-5; 9 bases line up with TRBD2. CDR1 SNHLY and CDR2 FYNNEI come from the germline V gene. Trimming took 6 bases from V and 5 from J; bases not matched to a gene: 10. This CDR3 contains 15 residues. The CDR3 spells CASSVTGAGGETQYF. The CDR3 DNA is TGTGCCAGCAGCGTCACAGGGGCGGGAGGGGAGACCCAGTACTTC.